This T cell receptor (beta chain) was identified during a study of T cells in tuberculosis. General observations from the study: Smaller alpha distances in active tuberculosis partly reflected shorter CDR3-alpha lengths.

TCRdb's table, derived via immunoSEQ multiplex PCR, lists solely in-frame clones and lacks some. The table lists around 19,000 clones, 80% to 90% of them singletons. A word on this clone: No antigen is known for it.

At study entry, adolescents had tuberculin skin tests and IGRA screening. V dropped 3 bases and J dropped 1 base, with 12 bases sitting between them. The CDR3 is 14 residues long. CDR1 and CDR2 from the germline V gene are SQVTM and ANQGSEA. This chain uses TRBV29-1 with TRBJ2-5; no reliable D call. Input material: PBMCs. This sequence was found in a donor between 10 and 35 years old with latent tuberculosis or without tuberculosis infection. The CDR3 sequence: CSVDLPPLQETQYF. CDR3 DNA sequence: TGCAGCGTTGATCTCCCCCCACTCCAAGAGACCCAGTACTTC.